Below are 5 T cell receptor beta chains sequenced from a single sample in a study of T-cell memory formation after mild COVID-19. TCRdb itself ran the 5' RACE reads through MiXCR, one entry per CDR3 protein. Of about 81,000 distinct CDR3 sequences in the sample, around 25% were seen once. Material for sequencing was PBMCs or a T cell subset sorted from them (not recorded which). Receptors originate from a man younger than 35 who had mild COVID-19 (a few samples of this study predate the infection). Cell type and time point are not known.

The gene calls are TRBV7-9 and TRBJ2-1, with 12 bases aligning to TRBD2. The CDR3 extends over 15 amino acids. CDR1 and CDR2 from the germline V gene are SEHNR and FQNEAQ (reference sequence). Trimming cost V 2 bases and J 8 bases; bases outside gene matches: 4. The DNA of the CDR3 is TGTGCCAGCAGCTTATCTAGCGGGGGGGCCTATGAGCAGTTCTTC. It specifies CASSLSSGGAYEQFF.

The sample holds a few counts of this clonotype. This rearrangement joins TRBV4-1 to TRBJ1-1; weak D call: TRBD1 (6 bases). This CDR3 comprises 15 residues. The V gene's germline CDR1 is MGHRA and CDR2 YSYEKL. Trimming took 1 base from V and 7 from J, leaving 16 bases between them. The CDR3, as DNA: TGCGCCAGCAGCCAAGCAGGGGTTTTATCGTTTGAAGCTTTCTTT. As protein: CASSQAGVLSFEAFF.

About this clonotype: A read error may explain this, as a much larger clone is one base away. The chain has TRBV25-1 and TRBJ1-4, with 9 bases lining up with TRBD1. Germline CDR1 is MGHDK and CDR2 is SYGVNS. The CDR3 has 14 amino acids. Here the CDR3 DNA reads TGTTCCAGCAGTGGGGACAGGGAGGTTGAAAAACTGTTTTTT. This translates into CSSSGDREVEKLFF.

V and J are TRBV21-1 and TRBJ2-7; the table gives TRBD1 as D, unverified against the DNA. TRBV21-1 is flagged as a pseudogene. The CDR3 contains 16 residues. The CDR3 region has the DNA TGTGCCAGCAGCGCAGGAAGACAGCCAACCCTATACGAGCAGTACGTC. Encoded protein: CASSAGRQPTLYEQYV.

This clonotype was picked up a small number of times. V and J are TRBV7-9 and TRBJ1-2; 7 bases match TRBD1. This CDR3 has 14 amino acids. Germline assignment: CDR1 SEHNR and CDR2 FQNEAQ (reference sequence). V trimming: 6 bases; J trimming: 4 bases; junction bases outside the gene matches: 8. For the CDR3, the DNA is TGTGCCAGCAGGGGAACAGGGGTGTCCTATGGCTACACCTTC. This codes for CASRGTGVSYGYTF.